A single T cell receptor beta chain is shown here with its context. The data originate from a study of technical replicates of blood from a handful of donors. The assay was immunoSEQ multiplex PCR, and TCRdb's table has in-frame clones only and misses some. The top ten hold under 0.3% of the sample, which has approximately 82,000 clones, 85% to 95% seen once. The material sequenced was T cells isolated from PBMCs. This sequence originates from a human donor in good health.

CDR3 residues: CASSASGRTLNEQFF. CDR3 nucleotide sequence: TGTGCCAGCAGCGCTAGCGGGAGGACCCTCAATGAGCAGTTCTTC. This sequence joins TRBV9 and TRBJ2-1; TRBD2 matches 11 bases. CDR1 is SGDLS and CDR2 is YYNGEE in the germline V gene. The CDR3 is 15 amino acids. With 3 bases clipped from V and 6 bases from J, the junction kept 5 bases outside the gene matches.